The rows below give T cell receptor beta chains drawn from one sample of a study of shared clonotypes between healthy human individuals. The table came from immunoSEQ multiplex PCR; TCRdb's copy has only in-frame clones and leaves some out. The sample shows fewer than 600,000 clones, more than 70% of them seen only once. Specimen: PBMCs. The receptors stem from a woman in her thirties or forties in good health. Some clones in this sample may be carry-over from other donors' samples. The CDR3 runs from the conserved cysteine through the conserved F or W. A D gene is named only where the DNA matches it firmly. Expanded clones get a size class; other rows say once, few or many, or leave the size out.

V gene	D gene	clone size	J gene	CDR3 DNA	CDR3 protein
TRBV7-3	.	.	TRBJ2-1	TGTGCCAGCAGCTTCCGACACACCAACAATGAGCAGTTCTTC	CASSFRHTNNEQFF
TRBV29-1	.	.	TRBJ1-1	TGCAGCGGGTTGGTGAACACTGAAGCTTTCTTT	CSGLVNTEAFF
TRBV18	.	.	TRBJ1-4	TGTGCCAGCTCACCACGAAGGGGCGAAAAACTGTTTTTT	CASSPRRGEKLFF
TRBV6-5	.	.	TRBJ1-1	TGTGCCAGCAGTTACCAAACAGGGGAAGCTTTCTTT	CASSYQTGEAFF
TRBV7-2	.	.	TRBJ1-5	TGTGCCAGCAGCTTAGGGGCGGGTAGTCAGCCCCAGCATTTT	CASSLGAGSQPQHF
TRBV7-2	TRBD1	.	TRBJ1-1	TGTGCCAGCAGCTTAGACCAAGGGGACAGGGGAGCTTTCTTT	CASSLDQGDRGAFF
TRBV5-4	.	few	TRBJ1-3	TGTGCCAGCAGCTGGGGGATTCAGACAAACAGCTCTGGAAACACCATATATTTT	CASSWGIQTNSSGNTIYF
TRBV28	TRBD1	.	TRBJ1-2	TGTGCCAGCAGTCTCCAAAATCAGGGGGGTGGCTACACCTTC	CASSLQNQGGGYTF
TRBV28	.	.	TRBJ1-5	TGTGCCAGCAGTATAGGTTCTAGTAGCAATCAGCCCCAGCATTTT	CASSIGSSSNQPQHF
TRBV7-9	TRBD2	.	TRBJ2-7	TGTGCCGGCAGCCCCCGCGAGACTAGCGGCTACGAGCAGTACTTC	CAGSPRETSGYEQYF
TRBV19	TRBD2	.	TRBJ2-5	TGTGCCAGTAGTACCGGGGGGGAGACCCAGTACTTC	CASSTGGETQYF
TRBV28	TRBD1	.	TRBJ1-1	TGTGCCAGCAGTGCCCCCGGGACAGGGGACCCTGAAGCTTTCTTT	CASSAPGTGDPEAFF
TRBV27	TRBD1	.	TRBJ1-2	TGTGCCAGCAGTTTGACGGACAGGGGAGGGAAGTGGTATGGCTACACCTTC	CASSLTDRGGKWYGYTF
TRBV15	.	.	TRBJ1-1	TGTGCCACCAGCAGAGTATCAGCACCTGAAGCTTTCTTT	CATSRVSAPEAFF
TRBV18	.	.	TRBJ2-1	TGTGCCAGCTCACCAGAGACAGCTAGAAATGAGCAGTTCTTC	CASSPETARNEQFF
TRBV4-1	.	.	TRBJ2-1	TGCGCCAGCAGCCAACTTACTAGCATATCCTACAATGAGCAGTTCTTC	CASSQLTSISYNEQFF
TRBV10-2	.	many	TRBJ2-2	TGCGCCAGCAAGCTAGACGTGAACACCGGGGAGCTGTTTTTT	CASKLDVNTGELFF
TRBV4-1	.	.	TRBJ1-2	TGCGCCAGCAGCCAAGAGGGAGTGGGCTACACCTTC	CASSQEGVGYTF
TRBV29-1	.	few	TRBJ1-1	TGCAGCGTCCGTATTCAGAACACTGAAGCTTTCTTT	CSVRIQNTEAFF
TRBV6-6	TRBD1	few	TRBJ1-4	TGTGCCAGCAGTTACTCGGGACAGGGTGGTGAAAAACTGTTTTTT	CASSYSGQGGEKLFF
TRBV11-2	.	.	TRBJ2-4	TGTGCCAGCAGCTTGGGGACTGCGAGAGTTTACTTC	CASSLGTARVYF
TRBV25-1	.	.	TRBJ2-6	TGTGCCAGCATGCCCGGCCCCTCTGGGGCCAACGTCCTGACTTTC	CASMPGPSGANVLTF
TRBV5-4	.	.	TRBJ2-5	TGTGCCAGCAGGGCCGGGCAGGAGACCCAGTACTTC	CASRAGQETQYF
TRBV2	TRBD2	.	TRBJ2-5	TGTGCCGGGGGGGACTTACAAGAGACCCAGTACTTC	CAGGDLQETQYF
TRBV5-1	TRBD2	.	TRBJ2-3	TGCGCCAGCAGCTTGGGACTAGCGGGGGTGTACGATACGCAGTATTTT	CASSLGLAGVYDTQYF
TRBV5-1	.	few	TRBJ2-2	TGCGCCAGCAGCTTCTGGGGGGTTGGCTCGAACACCGGGGAGCTGTTTTTT	CASSFWGVGSNTGELFF
TRBV7-8	.	.	TRBJ2-7	TGTGCCAGCAGTCCGCCAGGGAGCTACGAGCAGTACTTC	CASSPPGSYEQYF
TRBV27	.	.	TRBJ2-7	TGTGCCAGCAGTTCCTACACCCAGGGGACCGGCGAGCAGTACTTC	CASSSYTQGTGEQYF